Reported below is one T cell receptor (beta chain). Repertoires were generated with immunoSEQ multiplex PCR, while TCRdb's copy carries only in-frame clones and drops some. The profile shows about 84,000 clones, around 90% of them singletons. This specimen comes from a study of cytomegalovirus exposure and HLA in healthy donors. The V segment lost 3 bases and the J segment 2 bases; nucleotides outside the gene matches: 5. Germline values: CDR1 LNHDA, CDR2 SQIVND (reference sequence). The CDR3 is 16 amino acids. This TCR derives from a man under 40 in good health and CMV-seronegative. The chain has TRBV19 and TRBJ2-7, with 12 nucleotides matching TRBD2. The sequenced material came from PBMCs. CDR3 bases: TGTGCCAGTAGTATGGAGAGGACTAGCGGGGCCTACGAGCAGTACTTC. Protein sequence: CASSMERTSGAYEQYF. The whole variable domain, filled in from reference TRBV19 and TRBJ2-7, reads DGGITQSPKYLFRKEGQNVTLSCEQNLNHDAMYWYRQDPGQGLRLIYYSQIVNDFQKGDIAEGYSVSREKKESFPLTVTSAQKNPTAFYLCASSMERTSGAYEQYFGPGTRLTVT.